The 26 T cell receptor beta chains reported below all come from one sample, sequenced in a study of T cells after posttransplantation cyclophosphamide. This table comes from immunoSEQ multiplex PCR, and its TCRdb copy is limited to in-frame clones, with some not included. The sample was found to contain tens of thousands of clones, and every one recurs. Material for sequencing was PBMCs. These receptors were collected from a man aged 40-49 years in good health, CMV-negative, and a related stem cell transplant donor.

This clone was recorded many times. The rearrangement links TRBV7-6 to TRBJ2-2, with 7 positions matching TRBD1. The CDR3 sequence is 15 residues long. CDR1 is SGHVS, CDR2 FNYEAQ, per germline. The trim removed 7 bases at V and 4 bases at J, leaving 9 bases unmatched. CDR3 nucleotide sequence: TGTGCCAGCACCGATAGGACAGGAGGCACCGGGGAGCTGTTTTTT. This encodes CASTDRTGGTGELFF.

This clone was detected many times. V gene TRBV19 combines with J gene TRBJ2-1; TRBD2 is a possible D gene (5 bases). Germline V gene lookup returns CDR1 LNHDA and CDR2 SQIVND (reference sequence). The germline V and J ends were trimmed by 5 bases and 8 bases, with 7 bases remaining between them. The CDR3 loop spans 11 amino acids. The CDR3 sequence is CASSRTDEQFF. The CDR3 coding sequence is TGTGCCAGTAGTCGGACTGATGAGCAGTTCTTC.

This clone showed up many times. This chain uses TRBV5-8 with TRBJ2-7; 8 bases match TRBD1. V shed 0 bases, J shed 5 bases, and the junction held 7 bases outside the gene matches. The CDR3 covers 15 residues. Germline loops: CDR1 SGHTS, CDR2 YDEGEE. The CDR3 region has the DNA TGTGCCAGCAGCTTGGGGACAGGGCAGGATAACGAGCAGTACTTC. Translation gives CASSLGTGQDNEQYF.

This clone was observed many times. The J gene is TRBJ2-3, the V gene TRBV7-3, with 11 bases that match TRBD2. CDR3 length: 15 residues. Per germline, CDR1 SGHTA and CDR2 FQGTGA. With 4 bases clipped from V and 7 bases from J, the junction kept 7 bases outside the gene matches. Here the CDR3 DNA reads TGTGCCAGCAGCTCTACCGGGACTAGCGGCAATACGCAGTATTTT. This translates into CASSSTGTSGNTQYF.

This rearrangement joins TRBV6-1 to TRBJ2-2, with D possibly TRBD2 on 6 matching bases. V dropped 4 bases and J dropped 3 bases, with 12 bases sitting between them. The length of the CDR3 is 15 residues. Per the germline V gene, CDR1 is MNHNS and CDR2 is SASEGT. The CDR3 bases are TGTGCCAGCAGTGCCGGGACTCGCTACACCGGGGAGCTGTTTTTT. It is translated as CASSAGTRYTGELFF.

This clone was counted ten times or more. The chain uses TRBV7-2 and TRBJ1-3; TRBD1 aligns across 8 bases. The CDR3 consists of 16 residues. With V trimmed by 1 base and J by 3 bases, 5 bases remained unmatched. Germline V gene lookup returns CDR1 SGHTA and CDR2 FQGNSA. This CDR3 is CASSLGQGALGNTIYF. The CDR3 nucleotides are TGTGCCAGCAGCTTAGGTCAGGGGGCGCTTGGAAACACCATATATTTT.

This clone has at least ten counts. This chain joins TRBV29-1 and TRBJ1-5; D not certain. Germline CDR1 is SQVTM and CDR2 is ANQGSEA. V lost 6 bases to trimming and J lost 4 bases, with 13 bases between them. This CDR3 has 13 amino acids. CDR3: CSVGYAENQPQHF. CDR3 DNA sequence: TGCAGCGTCGGGTATGCGGAGAATCAGCCCCAGCATTTT.

This clone has at least ten counts. The chain couples TRBV7-9 to TRBJ1-5, with TRBD1 matching over 7 bases. V was pared by 5 bases and J by 5 bases, with 6 bases of the junction left unmatched. This CDR3 has 14 residues. Germline loops: CDR1 SEHNR, CDR2 FQNEAQ (reference sequence). CDR3 protein: CASSLLDRDQPQHF. The CDR3 nucleotides are TGTGCCAGCAGCCTTCTTGACAGGGATCAGCCCCAGCATTTT.

This clone was detected ten times or more. The rearrangement joins TRBV6-5 to TRBJ1-2; D is undetermined. The V gene's germline CDR1 is MNHEY and CDR2 SVGAGI. The CDR3 contains 12 residues. The V and J ends lost 4 bases and 4 bases respectively, with 7 bases between them. CDR3 coding DNA: TGTGCCAGCAGTTTACGGGGCTATGGCTACACCTTC. Translating it yields CASSLRGYGYTF.

This clone was detected ten times or more. This chain uses TRBV28 with TRBJ2-1; 14 positions match TRBD2. From germline, CDR1 is MDHEN and CDR2 SYDVKM. This CDR3 spans 19 amino acids. Trimming removed 4 bases from V and 6 bases from J; junction bases left unmatched: 14. In DNA, the CDR3 is TGTGCCAGCAGTTCAAGACTAGCGGGAGGGCCTATGGGGTTCAATGAGCAGTTCTTC. The encoded protein is CASSSRLAGGPMGFNEQFF. The full variable domain, its missing parts supplied by reference TRBV28 and TRBJ2-1, is DVKVTQSSRYLVKRTGEKVFLECVQDMDHENMFWYRQDPGLGLRLIYFSYDVKMKEKGDIPEGYSVSREKKERFSLILESASTNQTSMYLCASSSRLAGGPMGFNEQFFGPGTRLTVL.

This clone was picked up many times. The chain joins TRBV19 to TRBJ1-4, with D possibly TRBD1 on 5 matching bases. Germline V gene lookup returns CDR1 LNHDA and CDR2 SQIVND (reference sequence). V lost 6 bases and J lost 4, with 21 bases in between. The CDR3 totals 17 residues. CDR3 in amino acids: CASSPRGGPPFNEKLFF. In DNA, the CDR3 is TGTGCCAGTAGCCCCCGGGGGGGACCTCCTTTTAATGAAAAACTGTTTTTT.

This clone was counted ten times or more. V gene TRBV30 combines with J gene TRBJ2-7; 7 bases are shared with TRBD2. Germline-derived CDR1 and CDR2 are GTSNPN and SVGIG (reference sequence). The CDR3 extends over 13 amino acids. Trimming at V came to 2 bases and at J to 5 bases, leaving 6 bases not matched to a gene. DNA for the CDR3: TGTGCCTGGAGTATCGGGGGGAAGGACGAGCAGTACTTC. Amino acid sequence: CAWSIGGKDEQYF.

This clone has a count of ten or more. This chain joins TRBV9 and TRBJ2-6; D may be TRBD2 (5 bases). Germline CDR1 SGDLS, CDR2 YYNGEE. V was trimmed by 5 bases and J by 4 bases, leaving 10 bases between them. The CDR3 is made up of 14 amino acids. The CDR3 DNA reads TGTGCCAGCAGTCTAGCTGGCGGGGCCAACGTCCTGACTTTC. Translating it yields CASSLAGGANVLTF.

This clone was seen at least ten times. The chain combines TRBV6-5 with TRBJ2-1; perhaps TRBD2 as D (5 bases). Between the trimmed V and J ends, which lost 6 bases and 3 bases, there was a span of 6 bases. From germline, CDR1 is MNHEY and CDR2 SVGAGI. The length of the CDR3 is 12 residues. The CDR3: CASRLGYNEQFF. CDR3 DNA: TGTGCCAGCAGACTAGGCTACAATGAGCAGTTCTTC.

This clone was observed many times. This chain joins TRBV7-9 and TRBJ2-1, with D possibly TRBD2 on 6 matching bases. Germline V gene data show CDR1 as SEHNR and CDR2 as FQNEAQ (reference sequence). The CDR3 is made up of 17 amino acids. V dropped 6 bases and J dropped 0 bases, with 18 bases sitting between them. The CDR3 reads CASSSIKRASSYNEQFF. The CDR3 region has the DNA TGTGCCAGCAGTTCAATCAAGCGGGCGAGCTCCTACAATGAGCAGTTCTTC. Looking up the rest from reference TRBV7-9 and TRBJ2-1 gives the full variable domain: DTGVSQNPRHKITKRGQNVTFRCDPISEHNRLYWYRQTLGQGPEFLTYFQNEAQLEKSRLLSDRFSAERPKGSFSTLEIQRTEQGDSAMYLCASSSIKRASSYNEQFFGPGTRLTVL.

In its sample, this clone was seen many times. CDR3 region: CASSLDSGALGYTF. CDR3 nucleotides: TGTGCCAGCAGCTTAGATTCAGGGGCGCTTGGCTACACCTTC. The V call is TRBV13, the J call TRBJ1-2, with a possible D match to TRBD1 (6 bases). The CDR3 extends over 14 amino acids. The V and J ends lost 1 base and 7 bases respectively, with 13 bases between them. The germline V gene encodes CDR1 PRHDT and CDR2 FYEKMQ (reference sequence).

This clone has at least ten counts. A read error is likely, as this CDR3 ends without the conserved phenylalanine or tryptophan. The V gene is TRBV5-4, the J gene TRBJ1-2; 7 bases line up with TRBD1. The CDR3 has 15 residues. V lost 3 bases and J lost 6; bases outside the gene matches: 11. Germline CDR1 is SGHNT and CDR2 is YYREEE (reference sequence). The CDR3 coding sequence is TGTGCCAGCAGCTCCCTCCGACAGGGTGGCAATGGCTACACCCTC. It codes for CASSSLRQGGNGYTL.

This clone was recorded at least ten times. The genes are TRBV9 and TRBJ1-2, with 9 bases that match TRBD1. This CDR3 comprises 16 residues. With V trimmed by 0 bases and J by 2 bases, 5 bases remained unmatched. Germline CDR1 and CDR2: SGDLS and YYNGEE. CDR3 protein: CASSVGEGQGNYGYTF. The CDR3 DNA is TGTGCCAGCAGCGTAGGAGAAGGACAGGGGAACTATGGCTACACCTTC.

This clone was seen repeatedly, ten times or more. The chain is built from TRBV29-1 and TRBJ2-7, with TRBD1 identical over 8 bases. V dropped 7 bases and J dropped 2; count of bases not matched to a gene: 7. CDR3 size: 13 residues. Germline lookup yields CDR1 SQVTM and CDR2 ANQGSEA. The CDR3 DNA is TGCAGCGGCATAACAGGGGGTCCCTACGAGCAGTACTTC. It translates to CSGITGGPYEQYF.

This clone showed up many times. This chain links TRBV15 with TRBJ1-3, with D unclear. The CDR3 loop spans 15 amino acids. The germline V gene encodes CDR1 LNHNV and CDR2 YYDKDF (reference sequence). The V gene lost 1 base and the J gene lost 2 bases, with 9 bases spanning the gap. CDR3 in amino acids: CATSRGAIAGNTIYF. DNA for the CDR3: TGTGCCACCAGCAGAGGGGCCATAGCTGGAAACACCATATATTTT.

In this sample, this clone turned up a few times. The chain combines TRBV30 with TRBJ1-6; tentatively, D is TRBD1 (6 bases). V lost 4 bases and J lost 0, with 25 bases in between. This CDR3 contains 20 residues. Germline V gene lookup returns CDR1 GTSNPN and CDR2 SVGIG (reference sequence). As DNA, the CDR3 is TGTGCCTGGATTCGCCCTCCCGAGACAGGCCTGAGCTCCTATAATTCACCCCTCCACTTT. Translation gives CAWIRPPETGLSSYNSPLHF. Full variable domain (rest looked up from reference TRBV30 and TRBJ1-6): SQTIHQWPATLVQPVGSPLSLECTVEGTSNPNLYWYRQAAGRGLQLLFYSVGIGQISSEVPQNLSASRPQDRQFILSSKKLLLSDSGFYLCAWIRPPETGLSSYNSPLHFGNGTRLTVT.

This clone was seen a few times. Germline and junction disagree at one end, which may indicate a read error. This sample also contains other DNA sequences that code for the same CDR3. The V gene is TRBV7-7, the J gene TRBJ2-2; D possibly corresponds to TRBD1 (6 bases). Germline assignment: CDR1 SSHAT and CDR2 FNYEAQ (reference sequence). This CDR3 comprises 16 residues. For the CDR3, the DNA is TGCGCTAGCAGCCCAGCCGGGACAACGAACACCGGGGAGCTGTTTTTT. Its translation: CASSPAGTTNTGELFF. Full variable domain (rest looked up from reference TRBV7-7 and TRBJ2-2): GAGVSQSPRYKVTKRGQDVTLRCDPISSHATLYWYQQALGQGPEFLTYFNYEAQPDKSGLPSDRFSAERPEGSISTLTIQRTEQRDSAMYRCASSPAGTTNTGELFFGEGSRLTVL.

This clone was detected many times. The CDR3 DNA is TGTGCCAGCAGCTTAGGACAGGGGGGAAATGAAAAACTGTTTTTT. It specifies CASSLGQGGNEKLFF. The rearrangement joins TRBV7-9 to TRBJ1-4, with 9 bases fitting TRBD1. Unmatched junction bases numbered 2, after V lost 1 base and J lost 5 bases. CDR3 size: 15 residues. In germline, CDR1 is SEHNR, CDR2 FQNEAQ (reference sequence). The whole variable domain, remainder taken from reference TRBV7-9 and TRBJ1-4, is DTGVSQNPRHKITKRGQNVTFRCDPISEHNRLYWYRQTLGQGPEFLTYFQNEAQLEKSRLLSDRFSAERPKGSFSTLEIQRTEQGDSAMYLCASSLGQGGNEKLFFGSGTQLSVL.

This clone has at least ten counts. The chain combines TRBV19 with TRBJ2-7; D perhaps matches TRBD1 (7 bases). The CDR3 totals 16 residues. Germline V gene data show CDR1 as LNHDA and CDR2 as SQIVND (reference sequence). Trimming took 5 bases from V and 4 from J, leaving 21 bases between them. CDR3 DNA: TGTGCCAGTAGTCCACGCTGGGGGGCAGGGGGGTACGAGCAGTACTTC. Amino acid sequence: CASSPRWGAGGYEQYF.

This clone appeared many times. The CDR3 region is CASSYGTGGWGNEQFF. The CDR3 nucleotides are TGTGCCAGCAGTTACGGGACAGGGGGTTGGGGCAATGAGCAGTTCTTC. This chain uses TRBV6-6 with TRBJ2-1; TRBD1 matches at 11 bases. This CDR3 has 16 residues. Looked up from germline, CDR1 is MNHNY and CDR2 is SVGAGI (reference sequence). The junction had 6 bases not matched to a gene; V was cut back by 2 bases and J by 6 bases.

This clone was recorded many times. The chain is built from TRBV27 and TRBJ2-3; D remains ambiguous. The CDR3 spans 11 residues. With 5 bases removed from V and 5 bases from J, the gap between germline ends came to 5 bases. The germline CDR1 and CDR2 sequences are MNHEY and SMNVEV (reference sequence). The CDR3 loop reads CASSPGDTQYF. The CDR3 nucleotides are TGTGCCAGCAGTCCCGGAGATACGCAGTATTTT.